Below are 28 T cell receptor beta chains sequenced from a single sample in a study of Graves' ophthalmopathy and Graves' hyperthyroidism. Amplification targeted the TCR beta CDR3 regions, with RNA transcripts as the source material. The first-round RT-PCR employed HTBI primers together with the Qiagen OneStep RT-PCR kit. A multiplex PCR was then performed as the second round. A single record per CDR3 protein comes from TCRdb applying MiXCR to the multiplex PCR reads. The sample holds a few hundred thousand distinct CDR3 sequences; roughly a sixth are singletons and the top ten take 2.4%. The sample comprised peripheral blood. All receptors come from an adult woman with stable Graves' hyperthyroidism.

The chain is built from TRBV7-9 and TRBJ1-1; D not resolved. Looked up from germline, CDR1 is SEHNR and CDR2 is FQNEAQ (reference sequence). The CDR3 has 15 amino acids. Trimming stripped 1 base from V and 4 bases from J, with 13 bases between. CDR3 protein: CASSLGPFLSTEAFF. DNA of the CDR3: TGTGCCAGCAGCTTAGGACCCTTTCTGAGCACTGAAGCTTTCTTT.

V usage is TRBV6-1 and J usage is TRBJ1-1, with D perhaps TRBD1 (6 bases). Germline assignment: CDR1 MNHNS and CDR2 SASEGT. There are 14 residues in the CDR3. V lost 3 bases to trimming and J lost 0 bases, with 8 bases between them. Written as DNA, the CDR3 is TGTGCCAGCAGTGATCAGGGGATGAACACTGAAGCTTTCTTT. It yields the protein CASSDQGMNTEAFF.

Ten or more counts support this clonotype. The chain joins TRBV12-3 or TRBV12-4 to TRBJ2-7; 7 nucleotides line up with TRBD1. V lost 6 bases and J lost 0; bases outside the gene matches: 8. CDR3 length: 15 amino acids. CDR3 loop: CASRQGQANSYEQYF. The CDR3 DNA reads as TGTGCCAGCAGACAAGGACAGGCAAACTCCTACGAGCAGTACTTC.

In this sample, this clonotype turned up many times. The chain employs TRBV20-1 and TRBJ2-5; TRBD2 matches at 11 bases. After removal of 6 bases from V and 0 bases from J, the junction contained 3 bases not matched to a gene. The V gene's germline CDR1 is DFQATT and CDR2 SNEGSKA (reference sequence). The CDR3 spans 14 residues. The CDR3 loop reads CSAIAGGNQETQYF. DNA of the CDR3: TGCAGTGCCATAGCGGGAGGGAACCAAGAGACCCAGTACTTC.

This clonotype came up many times. A read error may produce the germline difference seen at one junction end. The chain links TRBV24-1 to TRBJ2-2, with D possibly TRBD2 on 5 matching bases. Per germline, CDR1 KGHDR and CDR2 SFDVKD. The CDR3 runs 14 residues. This chain's CDR3 is CATGDGIHTGELFF. The CDR3 DNA is TGTGCCACCGGTGACGGGATCCACACCGGGGAGCTGTTTTTT.

This clonotype was detected many times. The chain is built from TRBV7-2 and TRBJ2-5; 8 nucleotides align to TRBD2. The CDR3 is 15 amino acids. The trim removed 0 bases at V and 7 bases at J, leaving 7 bases unmatched. Germline lookup yields CDR1 SGHTA and CDR2 FQGNSA. In DNA, the CDR3 is TGTGCCAGCAGCTTAGCGCTCGGACTAGCATCGACCCAGTACTTC. This sequence encodes CASSLALGLASTQYF. Combining the CDR3 with reference TRBV7-2 and TRBJ2-5 gives the whole variable domain GAGVSQSPSNKVTEKGKDVELRCDPISGHTALYWYRQSLGQGLEFLIYFQGNSAPDKSGLPSDRFSAERTGGSVSTLTIQRTQQEDSAVYLCASSLALGLASTQYFGPGTRLLVL.

This clonotype has a count of ten or more. In DNA, the CDR3 is TGTGCCAGCAGAGCACGTAAGGGGGGAAATCAGCCCCAGCATTTT. It yields the protein CASRARKGGNQPQHF. V usage is TRBV28 and J usage is TRBJ1-5; a possible D gene is TRBD1 (6 bases). Germline CDR1 is MDHEN and CDR2 is SYDVKM. The CDR3 length is 15 residues. The V gene lost 6 bases and the J gene lost 4 bases, with 16 bases spanning the gap.

Comment on this clonotype: A much more abundant neighbour one base away suggests this may be a read error. This CDR3 reads CASSPRRVESQYF. CDR3 nucleotides: TGTGCCAGCAGCCCACGGAGGGTGGAGAGCCAGTACTTC. The chain is built from TRBV27 and TRBJ2-5; D is possibly TRBD2 (6 bases). CDR3 size: 13 residues. Germline lookup yields CDR1 MNHEY and CDR2 SMNVEV (reference sequence).

This clonotype was recorded many times. J is TRBJ1-6 and V is TRBV27; 7 bases match TRBD1. After removal of 4 bases from V and 6 bases from J, the junction contained 3 bases not matched to a gene. The CDR3 length is 14 residues. Germline V gene lookup returns CDR1 MNHEY and CDR2 SMNVEV (reference sequence). The CDR3 protein is CASSYRDSNSPLHF. For the CDR3, the DNA is TGTGCCAGCAGTTACCGGGACAGTAATTCACCCCTCCACTTT.

In its sample, this clonotype was seen a few times. A much larger clonotype is one base distant, so this may be a read error. The rearrangement links TRBV9 to TRBJ2-2; no firm D call. V gave up 4 bases and J gave up 5 bases, with 3 bases separating them. Looked up from germline, CDR1 is SGDLS and CDR2 is YYNGEE. The CDR3 sequence is 11 residues long. The CDR3 reads CASSQTGELFF. CDR3 coding DNA: TGTGCCAGCAGCCAAACCGGGGAGCTGTTTTTT.

In this sample, this clonotype turned up many times. CDR3 sequence: CASSFQGHEQYF. The CDR3 nucleotides read TGTGCCAGCAGCTTCCAGGGTCACGAGCAGTACTTC. The rearrangement uses TRBV11-1 and TRBJ2-7, with D maybe TRBD1 (5 bases). The CDR3 extends over 12 amino acids. V gave up 3 bases and J gave up 5 bases, with 8 bases separating them. CDR1 and CDR2 from the germline V gene are SGHAT and FQDESV (reference sequence).

This chain connects TRBV11-2 to TRBJ1-5; tentatively, D is TRBD1 (5 bases). Germline CDR1 and CDR2: SGHAT and FQNNGV. The CDR3 covers 15 residues. The ends were cut back, 3 bases at V and 5 bases at J, with 14 bases in the middle. CDR3 loop: CASSFGDLGDQPQHF. CDR3 DNA sequence: TGTGCCAGCAGCTTCGGGGACCTAGGGGATCAGCCCCAGCATTTT. Together with reference TRBV11-2 and TRBJ1-5, the CDR3 gives the full variable domain: EAGVAQSPRYKIIEKRQSVAFWCNPISGHATLYWYQQILGQGPKLLIQFQNNGVVDDSQLPKDRFSAERLKGVDSTLKIQPAKLEDSAVYLCASSFGDLGDQPQHFGDGTRLSIL.

In this sample, this clonotype turned up many times. This rearrangement joins TRBV2 to TRBJ1-5; possibly TRBD1 for D (5 bases). Germline-derived CDR1 and CDR2 are SNHLY and FYNNEI. The length of the CDR3 is 14 residues. V dropped 6 bases and J dropped 6 bases, with 15 bases sitting between them. CDR3 sequence reads: CASRGLSSGQPQHF. Here the CDR3 DNA reads TGTGCCAGCAGGGGGCTGTCATCCGGTCAGCCCCAGCATTTT.

Worth noting for this clonotype: It is likely a read error, because the conserved phenylalanine at the end of the CDR3 is missing. The genes are TRBV20-1 and TRBJ2-7; a weak D match, TRBD2 (6 bases). V dropped 6 bases and J dropped 5 bases, with 17 bases sitting between them. This CDR3 region has 13 residues. CDR1 is DFQATT, CDR2 SNEGSKA, per germline (reference sequence). The CDR3 coding sequence is TGCAGTGCCTTCCGGGACTCGCCGCACGAGCAGTACCTC. Amino acid sequence: CSAFRDSPHEQYL.

This clonotype has more than one count but fewer than ten. The chain employs TRBV9 and TRBJ1-5; D unclear. Trimming took off 0 bases at V and 7 bases at J, with 11 bases between the two ends. This CDR3 has 14 residues. The germline V gene encodes CDR1 SGDLS and CDR2 YYNGEE. CDR3 protein: CASSVGSPGQPQHF. The CDR3 nucleotides read TGTGCCAGCAGCGTAGGGTCGCCAGGCCAGCCCCAGCATTTT.

This clonotype was found many times. The rearrangement uses TRBV18 and TRBJ2-7, with D perhaps assigned TRBD1 or TRBD2 (6 bases each). V was clipped by 5 bases and J by 7 bases, with 21 bases between them. There are 15 residues in the CDR3. Germline V gene data show CDR1 as KGHSH and CDR2 as LQKENI. The CDR3 region has the DNA TGTGCCAGCTCATCGGCCGCCGGGAGAGGGGGTGAGCAGTACTTC. Translating gives CASSSAAGRGGEQYF.

This clonotype was observed once. The rearrangement uses TRBV10-3 and TRBJ1-1; TRBD1 matches at 7 bases. CDR3 length: 13 residues. Trimming took 3 bases from V and 6 from J; bases not matched to a gene: 4. In germline, CDR1 is ENHRY, CDR2 SYGVKD. CDR3 DNA: TGTGCCATCAGTGAAAGGGGGCTCGCTGAAGCTTTCTTT. Protein sequence: CAISERGLAEAFF.

This clonotype occurred many times. The chain recombines TRBV6-1 with TRBJ1-1; D is possibly TRBD1 (6 bases). In germline, CDR1 is MNHNS, CDR2 SASEGT. Trimming shortened V by 7 bases and J by 5 bases, and 17 bases separated the two germline ends. The CDR3 has 14 amino acids. CDR3 sequence (DNA): TGTGCCAGCACCCACGTGGACAGTCGAACTGAAGCTTTCTTT. Amino acid sequence: CASTHVDSRTEAFF.

This clonotype was detected many times. The chain joins TRBV20-1 to TRBJ1-5; a possible D gene is TRBD1 (6 bases). This CDR3 is built from 15 residues. Germline CDR1 is DFQATT and CDR2 is SNEGSKA (reference sequence). V lost 3 bases, J lost 5 bases, and 17 bases lay in between. The CDR3 DNA is TGCAGTGCTAGTGTACCCAACAGGGCGGATCAGCCCCAGCATTTT. Its translation is CSASVPNRADQPQHF.

About this clonotype: One end of the junction varies from germline; a read error may be responsible. The CDR3 DNA follows: TGTGCCACTAGTAGAGGGACTGGCTATGGGGAGACCCAGTACTTC. It encodes CATSRGTGYGETQYF. This chain connects TRBV19 to TRBJ2-5; TRBD2 is a possible D gene (6 bases). This CDR3 is 15 amino acids long. Germline V gene sequence: CDR1 LNHDA, CDR2 SQIVND (reference sequence).

This clonotype was seen repeatedly, ten times or more. The rearrangement links TRBV12-3 or TRBV12-4 to TRBJ1-2; 9 nucleotides match TRBD1. V dropped 2 bases and J dropped 6; count of bases not matched to a gene: 4. This CDR3 is 14 amino acids long. In DNA, the CDR3 is TGTGCCAGCAGTTTAACGGGACAGGGCCATGGCTACACCTTC. It encodes CASSLTGQGHGYTF.

The chain uses TRBV7-8 and TRBJ1-3; the D is unclear. CDR1 is SGHVS, CDR2 FQNEAQ, per germline. Between the trimmed V and J ends, which lost 1 base and 0 bases, there was a span of 13 bases. The CDR3 loop spans 17 amino acids. The CDR3 here is CASSLGPAGSSGNTIYF. DNA of the CDR3: TGTGCCAGCAGCTTAGGGCCCGCTGGGAGCTCTGGAAACACCATATATTTT. Full variable domain (rest looked up from reference TRBV7-8 and TRBJ1-3): GAGVSQSPRYKVAKRGQDVALRCDPISGHVSLFWYQQALGQGPEFLTYFQNEAQLDKSGLPSDRFFAERPEGSVSTLKIQRTQQEDSAVYLCASSLGPAGSSGNTIYFGEGSWLTVV.

With respect to this clonotype: Its ends do not fully match the called genes, so a read error is possible. V and J are TRBV6-2 or TRBV6-3 and TRBJ1-1; unclear D gene. The CDR3 spans 12 residues. Germline V gives CDR1 MNHEY, CDR2 SVGEGT. The CDR3 spells CAGSYGETEAFF. The DNA for the CDR3 is TGTGCCGGCAGTTACGGGGAAACTGAAGCTTTCTTT.

This clonotype was counted many times. This chain connects TRBV28 to TRBJ1-2, with a tentative D call TRBD1 (5 bases). CDR3 size: 15 residues. V was clipped by 6 bases and J by 5 bases, with 19 bases between them. Per the germline V gene, CDR1 is MDHEN and CDR2 is SYDVKM. CDR3 sequence: CASSTDRQTLYGYTF. The CDR3 DNA sequence: TGTGCCAGCAGCACTGACCGACAGACCCTATATGGCTACACCTTC.

This clonotype showed up many times. The chain employs TRBV20-1 and TRBJ1-5, with 7 bases fitting TRBD1. The ends lost 5 bases at V and 6 bases at J; junction bases unmatched: 4. Germline-derived CDR1 and CDR2 are DFQATT and SNEGSKA (reference sequence). The CDR3 runs to 12 residues. CDR3 bases: TGCAGTGCTCTGACAGGGTTTCAGCCCCAGCATTTT. It encodes CSALTGFQPQHF.

Concerning this clonotype itself: One junction end disagrees with the germline gene, perhaps due to a read error. The chain has TRBV28 and TRBJ2-7; 8 nucleotides match TRBD2. Germline V gene lookup returns CDR1 MDHEN and CDR2 SYDVKM. CDR3 length: 14 amino acids. CDR3 loop: CASTLAGISYEQYF. The CDR3 DNA reads TGTGCCAGCACTTTAGCGGGGATCTCCTACGAGCAGTACTTC.

This sequence joins TRBV18 and TRBJ2-5; 7 bases line up with TRBD1. Germline V gene sequence: CDR1 KGHSH, CDR2 LQKENI. J gave up 0 bases and V 0 bases, and 1 base lay outside the gene matches. CDR3 length: 15 amino acids. CDR3 loop: CASSPPGQNQETQYF. CDR3 nucleotide sequence: TGTGCCAGCTCACCACCGGGACAGAACCAAGAGACCCAGTACTTC.

This clonotype has a count of ten or more. The V gene is TRBV28, the J gene TRBJ2-6, with D maybe TRBD2 (6 bases). CDR1 and CDR2 (germline): MDHEN, SYDVKM. V was pared by 2 bases and J by 1 base, with 12 bases between. The CDR3 spans 17 residues. The CDR3 here is CASSLGAGKSGANVLTF. The CDR3 DNA reads TGTGCCAGCAGTTTAGGCGCGGGGAAATCTGGGGCCAACGTCCTGACTTTC.